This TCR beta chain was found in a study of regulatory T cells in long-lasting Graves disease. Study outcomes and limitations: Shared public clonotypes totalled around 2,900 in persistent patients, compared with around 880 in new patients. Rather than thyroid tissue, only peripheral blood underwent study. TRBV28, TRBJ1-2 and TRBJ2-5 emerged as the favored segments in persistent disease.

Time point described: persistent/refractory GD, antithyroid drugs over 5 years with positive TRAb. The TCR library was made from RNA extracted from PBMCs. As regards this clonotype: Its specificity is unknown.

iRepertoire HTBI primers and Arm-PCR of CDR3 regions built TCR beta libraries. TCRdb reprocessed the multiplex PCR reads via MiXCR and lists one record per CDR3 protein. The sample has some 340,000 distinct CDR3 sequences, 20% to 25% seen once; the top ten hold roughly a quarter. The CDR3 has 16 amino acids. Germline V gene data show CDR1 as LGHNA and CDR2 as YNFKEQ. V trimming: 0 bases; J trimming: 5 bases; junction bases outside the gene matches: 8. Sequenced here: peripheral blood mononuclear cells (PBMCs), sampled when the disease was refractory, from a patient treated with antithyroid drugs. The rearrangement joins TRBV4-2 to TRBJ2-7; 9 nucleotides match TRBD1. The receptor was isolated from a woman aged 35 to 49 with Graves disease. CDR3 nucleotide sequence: TGTGCCAGCAGCCAAGACTCCGGGACAGGGTGGGACGAGCAGTACTTC. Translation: CASSQDSGTGWDEQYF.